Listed below are T cell receptor beta chains from one sample, sequenced in a study of CD8+CD57+ T cells in acquired aplastic anemia. TCRdb passed the reads through MiXCR, listing each CDR3 protein once. The profile shows some 150,000 distinct CDR3 sequences, roughly 40% of them singletons. Specimen: sorted CD4+, CD8+, or CD8+CD57+ T cells (not recorded which) from PBMCs. The receptors stem from a human donor in good health, serving as a control. Each CDR3 is given with its conserved first and last residue. Fields, in order: clone size, D gene, V gene, J gene, CDR3 DNA, CDR3 protein. D genes are given only for firm matches. Where a row states a size, it is once, few, many or the class of an expanded clone; other rows omit it.

>.|.|TRBV7-3|TRBJ1-6
TGTGCCAGCAGCCAAATGGGGGGGAACCAGTCACCCCTCCACTTT
CASSQMGGNQSPLHF
>.|.|TRBV7-8|TRBJ1-2
TGTGCCAGCAGCTTCTACGGGGGGGGCCGGGGCTACACCTTC
CASSFYGGGRGYTF
>many|TRBD1|TRBV7-9|TRBJ2-1
TGTGCCAGCAGCAAGACAGGGATTGAGCAGTTCTTC
CASSKTGIEQFF
>few|TRBD1|TRBV3-1|TRBJ1-2
TGTGCCAGCAGCCAAGGCCCGGGACAGGGGGTGAACTATGGCTACACCTTC
CASSQGPGQGVNYGYTF
>many|.|TRBV6-1|TRBJ1-2
TGTGCCAGCAGTCGTACAGGGTTCACGGGCTATGGCTACACCTTC
CASSRTGFTGYGYTF
>.|.|TRBV11-2|TRBJ1-4
TGTGCCAGCAGCCCTTCTTTCAGGGCAACTAATGAAAAACTGTTTTTT
CASSPSFRATNEKLFF
>.|.|TRBV24-1|TRBJ2-3
TGTGCCACCAGTGACCTCCTCGGGGATACGCAGTATTTT
CATSDLLGDTQYF
>.|TRBD1|TRBV25-1|TRBJ1-1
TGTGCCAGCAGTGATCCTACAGGGGGGTTTACTGAAGCTTTCTTT
CASSDPTGGFTEAFF
>many|.|TRBV20-1|TRBJ2-3
TGCAGTGCCTCCCCTTTGGATACGCAGTATTTT
CSASPLDTQYF
>many|.|TRBV2|TRBJ1-5
TGTGCCAGCAGCCGCCGGGACGTTCAGCCCCAGCATTTT
CASSRRDVQPQHF
>many|.|TRBV6-5|TRBJ2-3
TGTGCCAGCAGTTACACCTTAAGTTCTGCAGATACGCAGTATTTT
CASSYTLSSADTQYF